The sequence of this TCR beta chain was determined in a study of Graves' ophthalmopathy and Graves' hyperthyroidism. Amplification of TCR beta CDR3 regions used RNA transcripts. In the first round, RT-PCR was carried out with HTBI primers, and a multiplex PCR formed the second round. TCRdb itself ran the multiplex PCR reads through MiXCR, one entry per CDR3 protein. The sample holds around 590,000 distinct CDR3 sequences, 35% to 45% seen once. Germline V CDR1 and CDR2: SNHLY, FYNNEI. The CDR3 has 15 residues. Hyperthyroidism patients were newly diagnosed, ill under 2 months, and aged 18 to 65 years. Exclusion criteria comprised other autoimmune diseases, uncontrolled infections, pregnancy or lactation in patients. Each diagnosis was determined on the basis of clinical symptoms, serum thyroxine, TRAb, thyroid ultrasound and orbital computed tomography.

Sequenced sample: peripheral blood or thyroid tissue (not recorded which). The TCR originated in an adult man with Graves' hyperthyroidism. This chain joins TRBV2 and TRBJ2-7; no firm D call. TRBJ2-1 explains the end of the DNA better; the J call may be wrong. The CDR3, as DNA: TGTGCCAGCAGCCAAGGACGGGTTCGGGACAATGAGCAGTTCTTC. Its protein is CASSQGRVRDNEQFF.